The next 9 T cell receptor beta chains were all read from a single sample in a study of T-cell reconstitution after alpha-beta-depleted transplantation in children. Unique molecular identifiers were built into the TCRbeta library. TCRdb recomputed calls from the PCR reads with MiXCR, one row per CDR3 protein. The table lists about 500,000 distinct CDR3 sequences, roughly 10% of them singletons. Sequenced material: PBMCs, mostly from graft donor cells, taken 180 days after TCRalphabeta/CD19-depleted stem cell transplant. These receptors were obtained from a female patient aged 2-10 years who had a stem cell transplant for aplastic anemia, so the T cells may come from the graft donor.

This clonotype was counted many times. This sequence joins TRBV28 and TRBJ2-5; TRBD1 matches 9 bases. V lost 6 bases and J lost 5; bases outside the gene matches: 10. Germline CDR1 reads MDHEN; CDR2 reads SYDVKM. This CDR3 is built from 15 residues. This CDR3 reads CASRPTGGAKETQYF. CDR3 in DNA: TGTGCCAGCAGACCCACAGGGGGCGCAAAGGAGACCCAGTACTTC.

This clonotype was counted only a few times. This chain links TRBV7-9 with TRBJ2-4; TRBD1 matches at 7 bases. Germline assignment: CDR1 SEHNR and CDR2 FQNEAQ (reference sequence). This CDR3 region has 17 residues. With V trimmed by 4 bases and J by 3 bases, 12 bases remained unmatched. The CDR3 sequence: CASSSVRGRMDKNIQYF. CDR3 nucleotides: TGTGCCAGCAGCTCCGTTAGGGGGCGAATGGACAAAAACATTCAGTACTTC.

This rearrangement joins TRBV7-9 to TRBJ2-2, with D hard to call. V lost 1 base, J lost 3 bases, and 9 bases lay in between. The CDR3 consists of 15 residues. Germline values: CDR1 SEHNR, CDR2 FQNEAQ (reference sequence). CDR3 loop: CASSLVSRDTGELFF. In DNA form, the CDR3 reads TGTGCCAGCAGCTTAGTGTCGCGTGACACCGGGGAGCTGTTTTTT.

As for this clonotype: The junction differs from germline at one of its ends, possibly a read error. The rearrangement joins TRBV6-2 or TRBV6-3 to TRBJ1-5, with D perhaps TRBD1 (6 bases). Looked up from germline, CDR1 is MNHEY and CDR2 is SVGEGT. The CDR3 length is 16 residues. CDR3 residues: CASSYGGLYSNQHQHF. The CDR3 region has the DNA TGTGCCAGCAGTTATGGGGGCCTCTATAGCAATCAGCACCAGCATTTT.

This clonotype was recorded many times. The gene calls are TRBV7-9 and TRBJ2-1; 13 bases are shared with TRBD2. From germline, CDR1 is SEHNR and CDR2 FQNEAQ (reference sequence). Trimming removed 7 bases from V and 4 bases from J; junction bases left unmatched: 10. The length of the CDR3 is 17 residues. The CDR3 here is CASTDPVGLAGYNEQFF. The CDR3 bases are TGTGCCAGCACCGACCCAGTGGGACTAGCGGGATACAATGAGCAGTTCTTC.

The chain employs TRBV28 and TRBJ2-1, with 10 bases fitting TRBD2. Trimming cost V 4 bases and J 3 bases; bases outside gene matches: 18. Germline CDR1 is MDHEN and CDR2 is SYDVKM. The CDR3 runs to 20 residues. CDR3 sequence reads: CASSSIVPPSGSLYYNEQFF. The CDR3 DNA follows: TGTGCCAGCAGTTCCATAGTCCCCCCTAGCGGGAGCTTATACTACAATGAGCAGTTCTTC.

The chain joins TRBV9 to TRBJ2-2, with a tentative D call TRBD1 (6 bases). The V end lost 3 bases, the J end lost 3 bases, and 6 bases lay between the germline ends. Germline CDR1 is SGDLS and CDR2 is YYNGEE. This CDR3 is 13 amino acids long. The CDR3 nucleotides read TGTGCCAGCAGCGCAGGGGACACCGGGGAGCTGTTTTTT. Protein: CASSAGDTGELFF.

This clonotype has only a few counts. The chain employs TRBV12-3 or TRBV12-4 and TRBJ1-2, with D tentatively TRBD1 (6 bases). CDR3 length: 12 residues. Trimming stripped 5 bases from V and 10 bases from J, with 14 bases between. CDR3 DNA sequence: TGTGCCAGCAGTAACGCCGACAGGACCTACACCTTC. This translates into CASSNADRTYTF.

This clonotype was counted ten times or more. The chain uses TRBV29-1 and TRBJ2-2; 11 nucleotides line up with TRBD2. Trimming took 5 bases from V and 7 from J; bases not matched to a gene: 9. The V gene's germline CDR1 is SQVTM and CDR2 ANQGSEA. CDR3 length: 15 amino acids. The CDR3 protein is CSVRGTSGIGGELFF. The CDR3 DNA is TGCAGCGTTCGAGGGACTAGCGGCATAGGCGGGGAGCTGTTTTTT.